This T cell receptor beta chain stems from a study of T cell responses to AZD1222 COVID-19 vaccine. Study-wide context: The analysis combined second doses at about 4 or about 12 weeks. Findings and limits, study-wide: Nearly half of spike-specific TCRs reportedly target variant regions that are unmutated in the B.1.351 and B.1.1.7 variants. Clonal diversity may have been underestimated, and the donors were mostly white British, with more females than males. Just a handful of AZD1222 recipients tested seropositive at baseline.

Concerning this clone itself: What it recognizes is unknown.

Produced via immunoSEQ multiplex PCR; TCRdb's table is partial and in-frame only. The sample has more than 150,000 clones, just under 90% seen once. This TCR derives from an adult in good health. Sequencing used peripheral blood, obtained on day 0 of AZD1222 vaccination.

The CDR3 DNA follows: TGCAGTGCGCGGGGCCCAGAGACCCAGTACTTC. Residues: CSARGPETQYF. V is TRBV20-1 and J is TRBJ2-5, with D possibly matching TRBD2 (6 bases). The CDR3 consists of 11 residues. Germline values: CDR1 DFQATT, CDR2 SNEGSKA (reference sequence). Trimming removed 6 bases from V and 4 bases from J, with 9 bases in between.